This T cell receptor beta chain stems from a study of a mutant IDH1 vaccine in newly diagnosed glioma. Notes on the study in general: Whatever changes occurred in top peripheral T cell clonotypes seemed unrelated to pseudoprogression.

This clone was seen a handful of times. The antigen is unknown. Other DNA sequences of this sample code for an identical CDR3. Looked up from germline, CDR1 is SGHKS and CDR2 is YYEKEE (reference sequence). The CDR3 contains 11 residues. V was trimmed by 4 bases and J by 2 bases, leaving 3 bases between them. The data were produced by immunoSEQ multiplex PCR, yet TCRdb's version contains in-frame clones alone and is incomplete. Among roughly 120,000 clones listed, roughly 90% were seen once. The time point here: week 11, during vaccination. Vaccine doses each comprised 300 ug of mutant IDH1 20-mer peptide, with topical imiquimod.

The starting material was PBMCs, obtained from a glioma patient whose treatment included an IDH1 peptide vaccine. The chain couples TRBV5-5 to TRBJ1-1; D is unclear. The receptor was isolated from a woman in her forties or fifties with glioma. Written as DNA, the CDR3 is TGTGCCAGCAGCACTAACACTGAAGCTTTCTTT. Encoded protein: CASSTNTEAFF. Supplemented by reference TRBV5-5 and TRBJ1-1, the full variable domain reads DAGVTQSPTHLIKTRGQQVTLRCSPISGHKSVSWYQQVLGQGPQFIFQYYEKEERGRGNFPDRFSARQFPNYSSELNVNALLLGDSALYLCASSTNTEAFFGQGTRLTVV.